This passage covers 15 T cell receptor beta chains from one sample sequenced in a study of cytomegalovirus exposure and HLA in healthy donors. The PCR used 60 Vbeta and 13 Jbeta primers. This table comes from immunoSEQ multiplex PCR, and its TCRdb copy is limited to in-frame clones, with some not included. Seen here are 170,000 or so clones, around 80% observed once, and the top ten hold 2.2%. Sequencing input: PBMCs. These receptors originate from a woman aged 25 to 39 in good health and CMV-seronegative.

The chain carries TRBV28 and TRBJ2-7; D is undetermined. The germline CDR1 and CDR2 sequences are MDHEN and SYDVKM. The CDR3 totals 12 residues. With 4 bases removed from V and 3 bases from J, the gap between germline ends came to 7 bases. The CDR3 DNA is TGTGCCAGCAGTTCCACGGTCTACGAGCAGTACTTC. The encoded protein is CASSSTVYEQYF. Complete variable domain (other parts from reference TRBV28 and TRBJ2-7): DVKVTQSSRYLVKRTGEKVFLECVQDMDHENMFWYRQDPGLGLRLIYFSYDVKMKEKGDIPEGYSVSREKKERFSLILESASTNQTSMYLCASSSTVYEQYFGPGTRLTVT.

As to this clone: At the DNA level, this CDR3 is encoded by other sequences in the same sample as well. The chain has TRBV5-1 and TRBJ2-5; 9 bases match TRBD1. The junction had 4 bases not matched to a gene; V was cut back by 3 bases and J by 4 bases. This CDR3 has 14 amino acids. Germline V gene sequence: CDR1 SGHRS, CDR2 YFSETQ. CDR3 in DNA: TGCGCCAGCAGCTCTGGGACAGGGCGAGAGACCCAGTACTTC. Translating gives CASSSGTGRETQYF.

The rearrangement links TRBV4-1 to TRBJ2-5; 9 positions agree with TRBD2. CDR1 is MGHRA and CDR2 is YSYEKL in the germline V gene. There are 19 residues in the CDR3. With V trimmed by 0 bases and J by 5 bases, 16 bases remained unmatched. DNA for the CDR3: TGCGCCAGCAGCCAAGAAGAGAGGCTAGCGGGAACTCTTGGGGAGACCCAGTACTTC. Translation gives CASSQEERLAGTLGETQYF.

The chain links TRBV6-5 to TRBJ1-6; D gene ambiguous. Germline V lookup: CDR1 MNHEY, CDR2 SVGAGI. V lost 2 bases and J 9 bases, leaving 8 bases between the germline ends. The CDR3 extends over 13 amino acids. The chain's CDR3 is CASSYEGGSPLHF. CDR3 DNA: TGTGCCAGCAGTTACGAGGGAGGTTCACCCCTCCACTTT.

The chain combines TRBV7-2 with TRBJ2-2, with D unclear. V was shortened by 5 bases and J by 3 bases, with 7 bases between the two germline ends. The CDR3 extends over 13 amino acids. Germline V gene lookup returns CDR1 SGHTA and CDR2 FQGNSA. As DNA, the CDR3 is TGTGCCAGCAGCCCGCAGTACACCGGGGAGCTGTTTTTT. Protein product: CASSPQYTGELFF.

In its sample, this clone was seen a few times. The V call is TRBV7-2, the J call TRBJ2-1; 14 nucleotides align to TRBD2. Unmatched junction bases numbered 5, after V lost 4 bases and J lost 6 bases. The length of the CDR3 is 16 residues. Per the germline V gene, CDR1 is SGHTA and CDR2 is FQGNSA. The CDR3 protein is CASSWTSGGTLNEQFF. The CDR3 bases are TGTGCCAGCAGCTGGACTAGCGGGGGGACTCTCAATGAGCAGTTCTTC. The full variable domain, its missing parts supplied by reference TRBV7-2 and TRBJ2-1, is GAGVSQSPSNKVTEKGKDVELRCDPISGHTALYWYRQSLGQGLEFLIYFQGNSAPDKSGLPSDRFSAERTGGSVSTLTIQRTQQEDSAVYLCASSWTSGGTLNEQFFGPGTRLTVL.

CDR3 sequence: CASSGIYSNQPQHF. As DNA, the CDR3 is TGTGCCAGCAGTGGTATATATAGCAATCAGCCCCAGCATTTT. The V call is TRBV2, the J call TRBJ1-5; D remains ambiguous. The ends were cut back, 4 bases at V and 0 bases at J, with 7 bases in the middle. This CDR3 has 14 residues. Germline V gene data show CDR1 as SNHLY and CDR2 as FYNNEI.

V and J are TRBV25-1 and TRBJ1-1; 9 nucleotides agree with TRBD1. Germline V gene lookup returns CDR1 MGHDK and CDR2 SYGVNS. CDR3 length: 13 residues. With 5 bases clipped from V and 7 bases from J, the junction kept 5 bases outside the gene matches. CDR3: CASSTGGIIEAFF. The CDR3 coding sequence is TGTGCCAGCAGTACAGGGGGCATCATTGAAGCTTTCTTT.

V and J are TRBV4-1 and TRBJ1-2, with D possibly being TRBD1 (5 bases). There are 15 residues in the CDR3. Trimming removed 1 base from V and 7 bases from J, with 16 bases in between. CDR1 MGHRA and CDR2 YSYEKL come from the germline V gene. CDR3 DNA sequence: TGCGCCAGCAGCCAAGGACCAGGGCCGGGGGTTGGCTACACCTTC. Translation gives CASSQGPGPGVGYTF.

The rearrangement links TRBV30 to TRBJ2-5; D perhaps matches TRBD1 (6 bases). The CDR3 spans 14 residues. V lost 0 bases to trimming and J lost 4 bases, with 12 bases between them. Germline V gene lookup returns CDR1 GTSNPN and CDR2 SVGIG (reference sequence). CDR3 in amino acids: CAWSVLTGIETQYF. CDR3 coding DNA: TGTGCCTGGAGTGTACTTACAGGGATAGAGACCCAGTACTTC.

This chain uses TRBV11-2 with TRBJ2-2; 9 bases match TRBD2. The trim removed 3 bases at V and 6 bases at J, leaving 11 bases unmatched. The CDR3 extends over 17 amino acids. The V gene's germline CDR1 is SGHAT and CDR2 FQNNGV. This CDR3 is CASSFQLLAGSPGELFF. The CDR3 DNA reads as TGTGCCAGCAGCTTCCAGTTACTAGCGGGCTCCCCCGGGGAGCTGTTTTTT.

The chain has TRBV4-2 and TRBJ2-7; a possible D gene is TRBD1 (6 bases). Trimming stripped 0 bases from V and 4 bases from J, with 19 bases between. Per the germline V gene, CDR1 is LGHNA and CDR2 is YNFKEQ. The CDR3 covers 17 residues. The CDR3 DNA reads as TGTGCCAGCAGCCAAGAAGGGGGATGGCGGGTCGCGTACGAGCAGTACTTC. It yields the protein CASSQEGGWRVAYEQYF.

The genes are TRBV28 and TRBJ1-5, with 7 bases lining up with TRBD1. The length of the CDR3 is 16 residues. V lost 5 bases and J lost 3; bases outside the gene matches: 10. Germline values: CDR1 MDHEN, CDR2 SYDVKM. This CDR3 reads CASSTTTGYHNQPQHF. The CDR3 bases are TGTGCCAGCAGTACAACGACAGGGTATCACAATCAGCCCCAGCATTTT.

In its sample, this clone was seen a few times. The rearrangement uses TRBV2 and TRBJ2-7; 11 nucleotides match TRBD2. Germline V CDR1 and CDR2: SNHLY, FYNNEI. Trimming cost V 4 bases and J 4 bases; bases outside gene matches: 6. CDR3 length: 15 amino acids. In DNA form, the CDR3 reads TGTGCCAGCAGTGGGGATAGCGGGAGGGGTTACGAGCAGTACTTC. This gives the protein CASSGDSGRGYEQYF.

This rearrangement joins TRBV11-1 to TRBJ1-3, with a possible D match to TRBD1 (5 bases). Trimming cost V 2 bases and J 0 bases, with 11 bases left between them. This CDR3 region has 16 residues. Germline lookup yields CDR1 SGHAT and CDR2 FQDESV (reference sequence). The CDR3 DNA follows: TGTGCCAGCAGCTTAAACCCACAGGTCTCTGGAAACACCATATATTTT. This translates into CASSLNPQVSGNTIYF.